These T cell receptor beta chains were read from a single sample in a study of blood T cells in healthy people across ages. TCRdb used MiXCR to reprocess the 5' RACE reads, holding one entry per CDR3 protein. The sample has 720,000 or so distinct CDR3 sequences, 35% to 50% seen once; the top ten hold 25% to 35%. Sequencing input: blood. Source of these receptors: a man older than 75 in good health. Both conserved end residues are part of each CDR3. The order of the fields is CDR3 protein, CDR3 DNA, D gene, V gene, J gene, clone size. D genes are given only for firm matches. Part of the rows lack a size; the others show once, few, many or a class for expanded clones.

CASRNWGGSTDTQYF	TGTGCCAGCCGAAACTGGGGGGGATCCACAGATACGCAGTATTTT	TRBD2	TRBV11-2	TRBJ2-3	once
CSARPPSNQPQHF	TGCAGTGCTCGACCGCCTAGCAATCAGCCCCAGCATTTT	NA	TRBV20-1	TRBJ1-5	few
CAITPGQGRFDEQYF	TGTGCCATCACCCCCGGACAGGGGAGGTTCGACGAGCAGTACTTC	TRBD1	TRBV10-3	TRBJ2-7	few
CASSEVWTGGAGANVLTF	TGTGCCAGCAGTGAAGTGTGGACAGGGGGGGCTGGGGCCAACGTCCTGACTTTC	TRBD1	TRBV6-1	TRBJ2-6	once
CSALGLAGLYNEQFF	TGCAGTGCTCTCGGACTAGCGGGACTGTACAATGAGCAGTTCTTC	TRBD2	TRBV20-1	TRBJ2-1	NA
CASSPHRGGSPLHF	TGTGCCAGCAGTCCACACAGGGGAGGCTCACCCCTCCACTTT	TRBD1	TRBV6-1	TRBJ1-6	few
CASSTGITDTQYF	TGTGCCAGCTCGACAGGGATCACAGATACGCAGTATTTT	TRBD1	TRBV7-8	TRBJ2-3	NA
CASSPPGDQETQYF	TGTGCCAGCAGTCCGCCGGGAGACCAAGAGACCCAGTACTTC	NA	TRBV28	TRBJ2-5	many
CAWSRTSAYNEQFF	TGTGCCTGGAGTCGGACTAGCGCATACAATGAGCAGTTCTTC	TRBD2	TRBV30	TRBJ2-1	few
CSARLAEDFQETQYF	TGCAGTGCTAGACTAGCGGAAGACTTCCAAGAGACCCAGTACTTC	TRBD2	TRBV20-1	TRBJ2-5	NA
CAGSQELSSNYGYTF	TGTGCCGGCAGCCAAGAACTTTCTTCTAACTATGGCTACACCTTC	NA	TRBV4-2	TRBJ1-2	NA
CASSVDRNSYEQYF	TGTGCCAGCTCAGTGGACAGGAACTCCTACGAGCAGTACTTC	TRBD1	TRBV18	TRBJ2-7	NA
CSASKSGQGVNQPQHF	TGCAGTGCTAGTAAGTCTGGGCAGGGAGTAAATCAGCCCCAGCATTTT	NA	TRBV20-1	TRBJ1-5	NA
CASRSDRARRANVLTF	TGTGCCAGCAGGAGTGACAGGGCCAGAAGGGCCAACGTCCTGACTTTC	TRBD1	TRBV6-2/TRBV6-3	TRBJ2-6	few
CSARDLRELRCEQFF	TGCAGTGCTAGAGATCTGCGGGAGCTCCGATGCGAGCAGTTCTTC	TRBD2	TRBV20-1	TRBJ2-1	NA
CSARGRRQGHEQYF	TGCAGTGCTAGAGGGCGGCGACAGGGGCACGAGCAGTACTTC	TRBD1	TRBV20-1	TRBJ2-7	NA
CASSLEGTERSYNEQYF	TGTGCCAGCAGTTTAGAGGGGACGGAACGCTCCTACAATGAGCAGTACTTC	NA	TRBV12-3/TRBV12-4	TRBJ2-7	few